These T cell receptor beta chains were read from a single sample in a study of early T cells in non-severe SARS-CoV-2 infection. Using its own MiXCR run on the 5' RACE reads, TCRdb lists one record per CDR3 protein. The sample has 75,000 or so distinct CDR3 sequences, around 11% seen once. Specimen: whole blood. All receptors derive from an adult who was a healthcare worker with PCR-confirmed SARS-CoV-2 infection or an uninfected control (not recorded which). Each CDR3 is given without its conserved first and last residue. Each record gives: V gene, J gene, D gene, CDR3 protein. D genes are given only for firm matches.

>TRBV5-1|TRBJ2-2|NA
ASSLGGVRTGELF
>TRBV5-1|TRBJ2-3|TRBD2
ASSFEPGTSGSRADTQY
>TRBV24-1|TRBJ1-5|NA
ATSDSTGPSGNQPQH
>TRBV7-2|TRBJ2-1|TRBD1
ASSFGRGRVDEQF
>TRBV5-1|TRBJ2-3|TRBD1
ASSLDRGPDTQY
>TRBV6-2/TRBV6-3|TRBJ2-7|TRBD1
ASSYDLGTGEDYEQY
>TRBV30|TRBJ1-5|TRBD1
AWRTGLDQPQH
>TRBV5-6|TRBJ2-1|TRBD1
ASSSRDRTYNEQF
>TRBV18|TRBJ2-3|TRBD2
ASSREGRGTDTQY
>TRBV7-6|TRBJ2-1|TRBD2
ASSPKLPRPSGRLPNEQF
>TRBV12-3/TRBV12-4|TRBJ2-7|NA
ASSLVEDYEQY
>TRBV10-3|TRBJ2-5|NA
AISESGVETQY
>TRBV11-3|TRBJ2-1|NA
ASSQTWYNEQF
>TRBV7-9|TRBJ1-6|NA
ASSFNGYNSPLH
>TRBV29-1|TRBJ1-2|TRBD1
SVGGQGPYGYT
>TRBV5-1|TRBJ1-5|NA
ASSPSSGNQPQH
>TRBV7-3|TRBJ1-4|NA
ASRGDGPPEKLF
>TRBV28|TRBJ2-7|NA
ASSFSGPSSYEQY
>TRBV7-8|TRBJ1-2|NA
ASSLAERVYGYT
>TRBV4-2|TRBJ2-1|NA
ASSQESYSSYNEQF
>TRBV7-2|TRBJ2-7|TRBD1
ASSLEGALSYEQY
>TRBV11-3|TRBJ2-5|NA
ASSLGPSQETQY
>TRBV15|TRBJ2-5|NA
ATSRGQEETQY
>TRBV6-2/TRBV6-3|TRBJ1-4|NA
ASSLSTAPNEKLF
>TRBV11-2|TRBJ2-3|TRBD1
ASSKDRGRGTDTQY
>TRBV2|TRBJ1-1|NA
ASSERGDTEAF
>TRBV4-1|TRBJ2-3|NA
ASSQELYHTQY
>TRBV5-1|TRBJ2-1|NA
ASSERQPNEQF
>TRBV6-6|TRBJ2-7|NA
ASRYKFYEQY
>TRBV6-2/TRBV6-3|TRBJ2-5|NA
ASKVVDRRAQETQY
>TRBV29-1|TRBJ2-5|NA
SVEDRWDQETQY
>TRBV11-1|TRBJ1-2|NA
ASSLGLGYGYT
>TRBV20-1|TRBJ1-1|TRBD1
SAMAGQGVTEAF
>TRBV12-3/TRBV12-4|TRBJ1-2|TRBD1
ASSSYPGQDGYT
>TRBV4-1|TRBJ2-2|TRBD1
ASRDTGGTGELF
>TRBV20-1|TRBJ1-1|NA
SARDRMNTEAF
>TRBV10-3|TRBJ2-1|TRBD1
AITKLQGIGEEF
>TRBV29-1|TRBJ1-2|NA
SEQAQGFDYGYT
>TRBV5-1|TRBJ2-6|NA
ASSLRAGANVLT
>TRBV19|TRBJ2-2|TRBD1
ASSNGKSGQGEYTGELF
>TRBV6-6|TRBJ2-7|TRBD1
ASSYPDRAYEQY
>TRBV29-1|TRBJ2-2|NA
SVRKGELF
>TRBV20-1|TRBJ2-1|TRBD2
SGARGSNEQF
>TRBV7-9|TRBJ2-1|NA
ASSPHLNEQF
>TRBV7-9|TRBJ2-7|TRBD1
ASSLGQGSSYEQY
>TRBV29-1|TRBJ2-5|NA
SVRGPRETQY
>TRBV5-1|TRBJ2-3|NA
ASSLGVTQY
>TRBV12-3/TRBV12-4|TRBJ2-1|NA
ASSLTYNEQF
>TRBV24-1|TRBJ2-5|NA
ATSDPDRYQETQY
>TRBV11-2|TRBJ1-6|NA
ASSTNRAHSPLH
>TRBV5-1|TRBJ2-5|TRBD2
ASSLLTSGSGETQY